This T cell receptor beta chain was documented in a study of blood T cell repertoires in COVID-19. Across the study: The United States, Italy and Spain were the sources of the acute and convalescent COVID-19 samples. Sources were T cells, B-cell-depleted T cells, or PBMCs; the material itself was cDNA or gDNA.

This CDR3 spans 16 amino acids. Per germline, CDR1 SGHKS and CDR2 YYEKEE (reference sequence). The J segment lost 4 bases and the V segment lost 2 bases, leaving 4 bases of the junction unmatched. In the original processing: Amplification with reference gene primers provided the estimates of nucleated cell counts. Libraries were prepared by immunoSEQ multiplex PCR; TCRdb keeps only in-frame clonotypes and omits some of them. That table furnishes V, J and clone size, whereas the DNA furnished D and trimming. The sample yields 200,000 or so clones, under 85% seen once. The chain couples TRBV5-5 to TRBJ2-1; 12 nucleotides line up with TRBD2. The sequence was collected from a man aged 55-75 years with active or convalescent COVID-19. The specimen sequenced was peripheral blood. CDR3 sequence (DNA): TGTGCCAGCAGCTTAAGGACTAGCGGGAATTACAATGAGCAGTTCTTC. Protein product: CASSLRTSGNYNEQFF.